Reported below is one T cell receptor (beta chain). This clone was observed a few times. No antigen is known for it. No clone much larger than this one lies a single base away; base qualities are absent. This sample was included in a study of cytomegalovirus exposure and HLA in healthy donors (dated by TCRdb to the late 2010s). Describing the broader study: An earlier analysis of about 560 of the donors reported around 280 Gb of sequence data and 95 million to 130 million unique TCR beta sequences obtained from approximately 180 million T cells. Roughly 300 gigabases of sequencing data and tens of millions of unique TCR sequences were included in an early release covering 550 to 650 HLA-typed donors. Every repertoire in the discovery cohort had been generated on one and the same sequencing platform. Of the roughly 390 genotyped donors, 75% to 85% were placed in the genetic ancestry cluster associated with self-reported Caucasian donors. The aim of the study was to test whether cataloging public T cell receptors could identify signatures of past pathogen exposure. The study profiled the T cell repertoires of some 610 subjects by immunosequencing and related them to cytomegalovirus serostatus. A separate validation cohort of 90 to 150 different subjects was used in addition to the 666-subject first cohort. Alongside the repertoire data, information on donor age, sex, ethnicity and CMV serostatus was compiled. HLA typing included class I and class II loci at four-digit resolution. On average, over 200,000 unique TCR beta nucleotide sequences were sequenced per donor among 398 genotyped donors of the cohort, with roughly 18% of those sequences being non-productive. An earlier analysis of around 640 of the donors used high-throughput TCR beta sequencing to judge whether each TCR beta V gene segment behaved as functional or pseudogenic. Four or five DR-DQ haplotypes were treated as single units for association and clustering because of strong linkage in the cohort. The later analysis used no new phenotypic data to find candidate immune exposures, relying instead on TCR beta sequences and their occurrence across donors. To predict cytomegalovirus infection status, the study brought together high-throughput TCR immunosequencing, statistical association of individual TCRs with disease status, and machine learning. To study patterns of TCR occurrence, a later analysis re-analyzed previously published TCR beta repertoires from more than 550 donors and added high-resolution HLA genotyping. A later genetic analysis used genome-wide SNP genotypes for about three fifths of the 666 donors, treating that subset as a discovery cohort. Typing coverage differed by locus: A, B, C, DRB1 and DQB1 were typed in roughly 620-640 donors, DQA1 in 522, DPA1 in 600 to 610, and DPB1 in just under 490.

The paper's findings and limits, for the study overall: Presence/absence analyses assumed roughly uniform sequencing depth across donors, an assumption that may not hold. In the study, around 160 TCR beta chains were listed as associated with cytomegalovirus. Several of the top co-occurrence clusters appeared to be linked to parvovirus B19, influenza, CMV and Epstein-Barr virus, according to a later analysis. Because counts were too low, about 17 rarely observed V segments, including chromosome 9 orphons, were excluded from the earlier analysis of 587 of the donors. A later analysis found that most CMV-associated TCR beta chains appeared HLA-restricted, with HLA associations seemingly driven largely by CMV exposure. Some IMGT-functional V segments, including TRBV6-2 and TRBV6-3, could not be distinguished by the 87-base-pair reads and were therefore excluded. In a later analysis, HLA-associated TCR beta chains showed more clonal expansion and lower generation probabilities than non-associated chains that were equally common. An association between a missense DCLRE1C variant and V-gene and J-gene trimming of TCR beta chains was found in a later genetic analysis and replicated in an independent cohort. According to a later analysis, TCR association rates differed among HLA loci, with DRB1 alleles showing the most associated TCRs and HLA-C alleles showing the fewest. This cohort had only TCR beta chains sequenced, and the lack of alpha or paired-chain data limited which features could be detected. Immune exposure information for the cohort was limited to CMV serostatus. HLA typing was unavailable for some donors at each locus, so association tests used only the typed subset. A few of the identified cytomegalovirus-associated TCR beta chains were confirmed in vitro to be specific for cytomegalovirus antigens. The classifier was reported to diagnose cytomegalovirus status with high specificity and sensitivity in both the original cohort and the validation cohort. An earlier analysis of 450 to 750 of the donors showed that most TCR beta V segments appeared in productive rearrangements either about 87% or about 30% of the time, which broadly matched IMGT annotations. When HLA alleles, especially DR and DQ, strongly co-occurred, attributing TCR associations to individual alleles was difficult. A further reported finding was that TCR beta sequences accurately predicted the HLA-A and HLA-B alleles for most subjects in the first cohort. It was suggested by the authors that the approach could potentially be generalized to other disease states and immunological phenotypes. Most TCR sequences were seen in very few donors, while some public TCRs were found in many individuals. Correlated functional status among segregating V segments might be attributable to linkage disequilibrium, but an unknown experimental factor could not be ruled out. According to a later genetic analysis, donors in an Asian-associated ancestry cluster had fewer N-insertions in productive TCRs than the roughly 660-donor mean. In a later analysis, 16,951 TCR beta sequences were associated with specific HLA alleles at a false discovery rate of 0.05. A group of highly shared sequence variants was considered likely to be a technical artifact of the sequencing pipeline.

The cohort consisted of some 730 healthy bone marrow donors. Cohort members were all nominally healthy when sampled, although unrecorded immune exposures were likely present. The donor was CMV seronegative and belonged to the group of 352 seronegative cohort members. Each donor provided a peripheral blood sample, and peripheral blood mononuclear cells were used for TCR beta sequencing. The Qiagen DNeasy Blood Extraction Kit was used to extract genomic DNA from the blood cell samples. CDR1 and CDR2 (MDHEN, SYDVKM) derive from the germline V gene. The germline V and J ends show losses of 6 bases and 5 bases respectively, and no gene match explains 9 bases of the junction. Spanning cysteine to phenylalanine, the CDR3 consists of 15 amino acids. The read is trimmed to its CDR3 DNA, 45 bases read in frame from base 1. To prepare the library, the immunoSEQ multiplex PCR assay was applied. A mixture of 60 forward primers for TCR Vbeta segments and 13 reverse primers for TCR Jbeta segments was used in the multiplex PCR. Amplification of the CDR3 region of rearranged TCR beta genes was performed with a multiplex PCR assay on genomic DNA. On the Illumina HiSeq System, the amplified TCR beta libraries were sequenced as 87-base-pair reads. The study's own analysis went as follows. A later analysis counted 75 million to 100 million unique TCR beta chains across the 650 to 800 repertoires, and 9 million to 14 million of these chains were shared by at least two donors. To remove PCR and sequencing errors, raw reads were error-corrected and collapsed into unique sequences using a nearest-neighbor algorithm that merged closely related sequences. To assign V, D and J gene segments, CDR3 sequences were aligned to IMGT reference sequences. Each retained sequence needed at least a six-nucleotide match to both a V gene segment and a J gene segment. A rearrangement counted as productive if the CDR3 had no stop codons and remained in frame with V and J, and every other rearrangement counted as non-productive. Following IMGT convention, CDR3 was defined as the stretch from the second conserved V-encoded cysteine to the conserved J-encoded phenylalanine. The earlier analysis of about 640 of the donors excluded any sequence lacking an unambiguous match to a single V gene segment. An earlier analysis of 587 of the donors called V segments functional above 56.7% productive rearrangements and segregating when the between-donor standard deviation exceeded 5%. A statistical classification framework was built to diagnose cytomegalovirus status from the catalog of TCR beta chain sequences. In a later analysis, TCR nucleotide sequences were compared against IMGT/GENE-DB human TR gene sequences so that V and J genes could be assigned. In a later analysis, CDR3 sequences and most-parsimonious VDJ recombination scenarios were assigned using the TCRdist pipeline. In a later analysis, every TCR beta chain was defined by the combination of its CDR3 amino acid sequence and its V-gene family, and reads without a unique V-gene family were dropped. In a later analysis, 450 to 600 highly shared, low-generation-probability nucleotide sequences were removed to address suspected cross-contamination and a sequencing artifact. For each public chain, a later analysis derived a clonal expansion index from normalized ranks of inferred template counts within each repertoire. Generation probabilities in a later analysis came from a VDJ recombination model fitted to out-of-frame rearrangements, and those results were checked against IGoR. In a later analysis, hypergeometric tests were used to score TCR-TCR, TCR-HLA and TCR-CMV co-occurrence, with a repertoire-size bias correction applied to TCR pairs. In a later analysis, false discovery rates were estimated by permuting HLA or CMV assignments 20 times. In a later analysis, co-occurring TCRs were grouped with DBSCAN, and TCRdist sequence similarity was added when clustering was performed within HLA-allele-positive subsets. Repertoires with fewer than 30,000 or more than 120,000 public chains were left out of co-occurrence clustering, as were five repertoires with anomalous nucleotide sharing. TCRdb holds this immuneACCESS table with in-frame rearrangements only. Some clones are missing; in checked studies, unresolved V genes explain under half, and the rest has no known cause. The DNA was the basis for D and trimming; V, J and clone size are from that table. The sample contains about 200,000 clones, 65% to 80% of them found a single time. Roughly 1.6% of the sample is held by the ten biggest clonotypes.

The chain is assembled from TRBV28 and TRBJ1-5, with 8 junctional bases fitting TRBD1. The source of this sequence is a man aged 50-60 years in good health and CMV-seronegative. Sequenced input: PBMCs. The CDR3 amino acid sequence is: CASSILRDRHQPQHF. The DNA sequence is TGTGCCAGCAGCATTCTCCGGGACAGGCATCAGCCCCAGCATTTT.